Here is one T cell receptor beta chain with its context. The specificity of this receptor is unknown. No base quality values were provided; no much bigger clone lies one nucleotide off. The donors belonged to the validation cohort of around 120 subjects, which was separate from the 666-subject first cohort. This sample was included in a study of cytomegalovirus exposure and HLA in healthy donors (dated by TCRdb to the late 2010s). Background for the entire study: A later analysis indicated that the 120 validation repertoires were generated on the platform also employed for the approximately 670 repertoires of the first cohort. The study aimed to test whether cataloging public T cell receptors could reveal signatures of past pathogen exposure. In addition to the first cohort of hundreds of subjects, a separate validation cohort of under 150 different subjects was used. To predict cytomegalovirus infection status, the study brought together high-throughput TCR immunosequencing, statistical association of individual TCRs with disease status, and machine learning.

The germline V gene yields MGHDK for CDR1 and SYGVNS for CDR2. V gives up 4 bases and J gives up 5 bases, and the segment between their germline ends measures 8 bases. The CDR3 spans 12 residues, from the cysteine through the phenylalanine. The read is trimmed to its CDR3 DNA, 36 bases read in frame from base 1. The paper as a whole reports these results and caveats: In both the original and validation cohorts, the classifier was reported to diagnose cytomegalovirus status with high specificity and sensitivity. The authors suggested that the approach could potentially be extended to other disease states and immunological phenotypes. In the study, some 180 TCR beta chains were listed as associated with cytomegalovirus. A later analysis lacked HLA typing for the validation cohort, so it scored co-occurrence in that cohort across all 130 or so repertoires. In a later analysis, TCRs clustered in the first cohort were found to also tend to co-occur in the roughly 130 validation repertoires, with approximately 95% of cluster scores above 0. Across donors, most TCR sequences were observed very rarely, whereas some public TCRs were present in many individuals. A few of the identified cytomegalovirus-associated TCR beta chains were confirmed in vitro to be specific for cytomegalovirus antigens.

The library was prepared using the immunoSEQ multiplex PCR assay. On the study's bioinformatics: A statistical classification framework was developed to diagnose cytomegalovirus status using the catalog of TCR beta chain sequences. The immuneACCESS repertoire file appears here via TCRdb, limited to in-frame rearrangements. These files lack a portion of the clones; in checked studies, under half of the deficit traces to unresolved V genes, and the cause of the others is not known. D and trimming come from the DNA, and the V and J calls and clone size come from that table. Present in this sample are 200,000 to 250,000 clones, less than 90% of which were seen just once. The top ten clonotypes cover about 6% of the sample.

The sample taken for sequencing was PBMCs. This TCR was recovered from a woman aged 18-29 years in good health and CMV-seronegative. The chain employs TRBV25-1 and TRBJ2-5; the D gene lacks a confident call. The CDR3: CASSAARETQYF. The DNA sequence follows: TGTGCCAGCAGTGCTGCACGGGAGACCCAGTACTTC.